This TCR beta chain was identified during a study of shared clonotypes between healthy human individuals. The study's findings and limits: Sorted-subset samples were not fully sequenced, rarefaction indicated. A reduction in generation probabilities was seen for non-shared clonotypes relative to those shared by all four donors. Limitation of the genetic and exposure-history diversity represented came from the few donors.

Every immunoSEQ plate was one replicate of a subset's evenly spread DNA. Sequencing was performed with immunoSEQ multiplex PCR; in TCRdb, only in-frame clones are kept and a portion is missing. Of fewer than 1 million clones listed, roughly 96% are singletons. Naive-designated CD8 cells lacked CD45RO, were positively enriched for CCR7, and omitted terminally differentiated effector memory CD45RA+ cells. Comments on this clone: Its target is unknown.

The CDR3 sequence is 12 residues long. The germline CDR1 and CDR2 sequences are MNHNY and SVGAGI (reference sequence). V gave up 10 bases and J gave up 4 bases, with 10 bases separating them. The J gene is TRBJ1-4, the V gene TRBV6-6; no clear D. The sequenced sample consisted of naive CD8+ T cells sorted from blood. This TCR was sampled from a man under 40 in good health. The CDR3: CAISEGNEKLFF. DNA for the CDR3: TGTGCCATCTCAGAGGGTAATGAAAAACTGTTTTTT.